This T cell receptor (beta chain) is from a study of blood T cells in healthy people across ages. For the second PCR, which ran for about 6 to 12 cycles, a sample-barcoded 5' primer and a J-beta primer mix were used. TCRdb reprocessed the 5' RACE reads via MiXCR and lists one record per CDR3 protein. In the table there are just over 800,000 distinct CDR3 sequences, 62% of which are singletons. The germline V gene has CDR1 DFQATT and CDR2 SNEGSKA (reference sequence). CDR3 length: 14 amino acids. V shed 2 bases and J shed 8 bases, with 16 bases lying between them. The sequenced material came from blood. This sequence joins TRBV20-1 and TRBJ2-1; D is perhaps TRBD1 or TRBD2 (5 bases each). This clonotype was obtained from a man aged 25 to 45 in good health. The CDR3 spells CSARSGTGTDEQFF. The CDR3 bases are TGCAGTGCTAGATCTGGGACGGGGACCGATGAGCAGTTCTTC.